Listed below are T cell receptor beta chains from one sample, sequenced in a study of blood T cell repertoires in COVID-19. Profiling relied on immunoSEQ multiplex PCR, and the TCRdb table lists in-frame clones only, not all of them. The sample lists more than 200,000 clones, 70% to 90% occurring once. Input material: PBMCs or T cells enriched from blood (not recorded which). These receptors were obtained from a middle-aged man who had recovered from COVID-19. Both conserved end residues are part of each CDR3. Each record gives: V gene, CDR3 protein.

V: TRBV3-1/TRBV3-2; CDR3: CASSQVVGTSGSLEQYF
V: TRBV3-1/TRBV3-2; CDR3: CASSQGLPSEQFF
V: TRBV5-1; CDR3: CASSKPTGTDYNEQFF
V: TRBV3-1/TRBV3-2; CDR3: CASSLGGTTLDTQYF
V: TRBV11-2; CDR3: CASSPGSGADTQYF
V: TRBV4-1; CDR3: CASSQDEGAPYEQYF
V: TRBV27; CDR3: CASSLYRGNEQFF
V: TRBV7-9; CDR3: CASSADSFTYEQYF
V: TRBV30; CDR3: CAWNRNEKLFF
V: TRBV21-1; CDR3: CASSLREGVQPQHF
V: TRBV30; CDR3: CAWSASYNSPLHF
V: TRBV28; CDR3: CASSLAGLYEQYF
V: TRBV6-5; CDR3: CASRRGRTGREAFF
V: TRBV19; CDR3: CASSGGDTDEQYF
V: TRBV19; CDR3: CASSIASGGYNEQFF
V: TRBV5-6; CDR3: CASSSSSGRALNEQFF
V: TRBV28; CDR3: CASSSPGQGSTEAFF
V: TRBV18; CDR3: CASSPSASGSGETQYF
V: TRBV9; CDR3: CASSVGLARYSGANVLTF
V: TRBV6-2/TRBV6-3; CDR3: CASSYSTWDSPYEQYF
V: TRBV28; CDR3: CASSLGDRVHEQYF
V: TRBV29-1; CDR3: CSVEQGNEQYF
V: TRBV19; CDR3: CASQQANYGYTF
V: TRBV7-2; CDR3: CASSLAGTGRRETQYF
V: TRBV9; CDR3: CASSSRTGTVHF
V: TRBV3-1/TRBV3-2; CDR3: CASSLEYEQFF
V: TRBV4-2; CDR3: CASSQDMTGGGRLGAFF
V: TRBV11-2; CDR3: CASSPFEGTDTQYF
V: TRBV29-1; CDR3: CSVDPRGNNEQFF
V: TRBV29-1; CDR3: CSAQGVSEKLFF
V: TRBV2; CDR3: CASRLQGEGVEKLFF
V: TRBV4-1; CDR3: CASSQDFTSGRSPKYF
V: TRBV27; CDR3: CASSYSRTTGELFF
V: TRBV7-9; CDR3: CASSLPDRGGYTF
V: TRBV19; CDR3: CASGTSSVNEQFF
V: TRBV6-1; CDR3: CASSELPGHNQPQHF
V: TRBV6-5; CDR3: CASSSGTVGTEAFF
V: TRBV18; CDR3: CASSPTTAAAAFF
V: TRBV28; CDR3: CASTNGQGPQETQYF
V: TRBV12-3/TRBV12-4; CDR3: CASRGGYEQFF
V: TRBV3-1/TRBV3-2; CDR3: CASSQWTASYEQYF
V: TRBV24-1; CDR3: CATREGATGELFF
V: TRBV12-3/TRBV12-4; CDR3: CASSPTGTDTQYF
V: TRBV5-1; CDR3: CASSLGQGQVTQYF
V: TRBV27; CDR3: CASRKTGDSYGYTF